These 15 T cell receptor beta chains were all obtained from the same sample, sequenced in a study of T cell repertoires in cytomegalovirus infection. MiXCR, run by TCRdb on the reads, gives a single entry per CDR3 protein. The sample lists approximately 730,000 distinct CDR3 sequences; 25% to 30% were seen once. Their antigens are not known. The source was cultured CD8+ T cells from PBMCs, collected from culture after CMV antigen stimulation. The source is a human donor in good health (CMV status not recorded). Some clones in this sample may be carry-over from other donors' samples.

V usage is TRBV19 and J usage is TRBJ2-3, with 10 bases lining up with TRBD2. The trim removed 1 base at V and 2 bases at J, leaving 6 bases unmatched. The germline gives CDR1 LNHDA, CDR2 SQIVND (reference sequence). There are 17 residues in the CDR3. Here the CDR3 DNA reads TGTGCCAGTAGTATAGCATGGACTAGCGGAGACACAGATACGCAGTATTTT. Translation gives CASSIAWTSGDTDTQYF.

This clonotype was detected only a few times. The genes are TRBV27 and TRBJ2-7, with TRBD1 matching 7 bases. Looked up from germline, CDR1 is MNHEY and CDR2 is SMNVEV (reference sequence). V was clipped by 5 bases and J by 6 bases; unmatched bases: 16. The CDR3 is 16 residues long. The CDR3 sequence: CASSRYPPEGAREQYF. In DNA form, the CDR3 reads TGTGCCAGCAGTCGCTACCCCCCTGAGGGGGCGCGCGAGCAGTACTTC.

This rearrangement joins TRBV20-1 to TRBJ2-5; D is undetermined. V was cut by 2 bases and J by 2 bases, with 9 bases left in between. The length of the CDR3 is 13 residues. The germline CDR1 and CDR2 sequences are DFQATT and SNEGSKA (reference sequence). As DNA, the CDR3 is TGCAGTGCTAGACCGCAGGAGCAAGAGACCCAGTACTTC. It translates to CSARPQEQETQYF.

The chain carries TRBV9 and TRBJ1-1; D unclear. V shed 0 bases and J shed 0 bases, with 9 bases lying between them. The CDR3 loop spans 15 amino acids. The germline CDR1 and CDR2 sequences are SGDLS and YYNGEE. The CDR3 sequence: CASSVEAGVNTEAFF. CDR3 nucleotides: TGTGCCAGCAGCGTAGAGGCCGGGGTGAACACTGAAGCTTTCTTT. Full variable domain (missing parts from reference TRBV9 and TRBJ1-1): DSGVTQTPKHLITATGQRVTLRCSPRSGDLSVYWYQQSLDQGLQFLIQYYNGEERAKGNILERFSAQQFPDLHSELNLSSLELGDSALYFCASSVEAGVNTEAFFGQGTRLTVV.

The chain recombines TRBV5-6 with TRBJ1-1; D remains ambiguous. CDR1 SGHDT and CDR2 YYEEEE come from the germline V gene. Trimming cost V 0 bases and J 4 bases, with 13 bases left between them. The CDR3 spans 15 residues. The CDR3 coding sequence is TGTGCCAGCAGCTTGGTGTCAATGGGGTCCACTGAAGCTTTCTTT. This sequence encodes CASSLVSMGSTEAFF.

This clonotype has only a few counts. This CDR3 is CASSLSSGQPYNEQFF. CDR3 in DNA: TGTGCCAGCAGTTTATCGTCGGGGCAGCCCTACAATGAGCAGTTCTTC. This chain connects TRBV6-2 or TRBV6-3 to TRBJ2-1; D may be TRBD1 or TRBD2 (5 bases each). CDR1 and CDR2 from the germline V gene are MNHEY and SVGEGT. Trimming shortened V by 4 bases and J by 2 bases, and 15 bases separated the two germline ends. This CDR3 region has 16 residues.

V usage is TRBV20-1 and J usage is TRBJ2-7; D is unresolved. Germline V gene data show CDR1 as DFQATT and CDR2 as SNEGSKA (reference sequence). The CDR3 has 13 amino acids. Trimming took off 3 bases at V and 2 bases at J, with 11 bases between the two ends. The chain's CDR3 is CSARAAWTYEQYV. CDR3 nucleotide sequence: TGCAGTGCTAGGGCAGCATGGACCTACGAGCAGTACGTC.

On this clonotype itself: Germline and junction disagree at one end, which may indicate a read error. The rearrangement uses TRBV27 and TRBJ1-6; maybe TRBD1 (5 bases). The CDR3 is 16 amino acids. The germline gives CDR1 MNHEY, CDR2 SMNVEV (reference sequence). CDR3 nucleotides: TGTGCTAGCAGTGGGACGCCTAGCTCCCATAATTCACCCCTCCACTTT. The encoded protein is CASSGTPSSHNSPLHF.

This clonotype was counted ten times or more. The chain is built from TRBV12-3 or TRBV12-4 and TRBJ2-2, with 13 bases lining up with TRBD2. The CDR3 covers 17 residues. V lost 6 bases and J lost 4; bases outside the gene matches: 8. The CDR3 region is CASSQRLAGGPTGELFF. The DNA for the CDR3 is TGTGCCAGCAGCCAGAGACTAGCGGGGGGCCCCACCGGGGAGCTGTTTTTT.

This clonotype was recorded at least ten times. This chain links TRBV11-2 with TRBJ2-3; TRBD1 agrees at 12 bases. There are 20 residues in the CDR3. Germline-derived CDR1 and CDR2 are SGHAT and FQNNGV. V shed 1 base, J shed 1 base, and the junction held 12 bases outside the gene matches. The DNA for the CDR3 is TGTGCCAGCAGCTTAGTTCTTGGGGACAGGGGGCTCGATGGCACAGATACGCAGTATTTT. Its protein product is CASSLVLGDRGLDGTDTQYF.

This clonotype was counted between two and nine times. The CDR3 here is CSARSGEAPDTQYF. In DNA, the CDR3 is TGCAGTGCAAGGTCGGGGGAGGCCCCAGATACGCAGTATTTT. The gene calls are TRBV20-1 and TRBJ2-3, with D possibly TRBD2 on 6 matching bases. The CDR3 is made up of 14 amino acids. Germline V CDR1 and CDR2: DFQATT, SNEGSKA (reference sequence). Trimming shortened V by 6 bases and J by 4 bases, and 17 bases separated the two germline ends.

The CDR3 DNA reads TGTGCTAGTGGTGGGGAATCCGGGACGGACAATCAGCCCCAGCATTTT. This encodes CASGGESGTDNQPQHF. The chain uses TRBV12-5 and TRBJ1-5; a possible D gene is TRBD1 (5 bases). Looked up from germline, CDR1 is LGHNT and CDR2 is FRNRAP. The CDR3 sequence is 16 residues long. V lost 5 bases, J lost 3 bases, and 17 bases lay in between.

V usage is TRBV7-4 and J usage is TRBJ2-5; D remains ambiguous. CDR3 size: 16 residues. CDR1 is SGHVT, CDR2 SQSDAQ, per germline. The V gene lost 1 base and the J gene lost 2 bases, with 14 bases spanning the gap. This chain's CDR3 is CASSLEFTSAQETQYF. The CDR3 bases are TGTGCCAGCAGCTTAGAGTTCACATCTGCGCAAGAGACCCAGTACTTC.

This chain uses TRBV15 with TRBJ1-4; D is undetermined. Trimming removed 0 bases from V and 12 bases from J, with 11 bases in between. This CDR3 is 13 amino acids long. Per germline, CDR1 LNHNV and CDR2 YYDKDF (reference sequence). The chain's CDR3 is CATSRDPNIELFF. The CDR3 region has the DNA TGTGCCACCAGCAGAGATCCGAACATCGAACTGTTTTTT.

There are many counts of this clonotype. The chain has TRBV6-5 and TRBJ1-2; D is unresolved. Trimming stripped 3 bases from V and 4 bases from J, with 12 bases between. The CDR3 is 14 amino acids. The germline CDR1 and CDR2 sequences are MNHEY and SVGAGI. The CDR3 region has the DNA TGTGCCAGCAGTTATCGTCGGGATGTCTATGGCTACACCTTC. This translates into CASSYRRDVYGYTF.